Following are 7 T cell receptor beta chains from one sample sequenced in a study of beta chain features in type 1 diabetes. The authors reverse transcribed all of the isolated RNA, so sequencing captured expressed TCRB transcripts. Sequencing used immunoSEQ multiplex PCR; TCRdb keeps in-frame clones, though not all of them. The sample lists about 260,000 clones; roughly two thirds were seen once. The material sequenced was naive CD4+ T cells from blood. These receptor sequences come from a man in his thirties or forties in good health.

The chain combines TRBV30 with TRBJ1-2; D is unclear. The CDR3 has 14 residues. V lost 5 bases and J lost 4, with 17 bases in between. Germline-derived CDR1 and CDR2 are GTSNPN and SVGIG (reference sequence). CDR3 in amino acids: CAWYRNPRSYGYTF. The DNA of the CDR3 is TGTGCCTGGTATCGGAATCCCCGTAGCTATGGCTACACCTTC.

The chain recombines TRBV29-1 with TRBJ1-1; possible D gene TRBD1, 5 bases. Germline V gene sequence: CDR1 SQVTM, CDR2 ANQGSEA. Trimming left V 7 bases short and J 5 bases short, with 14 bases between. CDR3 size: 12 residues. The CDR3 spells CSEVRDGTEAFF. CDR3 DNA: TGCAGCGAAGTCAGGGATGGGACTGAAGCTTTCTTT.

This chain uses TRBV29-1 with TRBJ2-7; 9 nucleotides align to TRBD1. This CDR3 contains 13 residues. J gave up 0 bases and V 7 bases, and 4 bases lay outside the gene matches. Germline V gives CDR1 SQVTM, CDR2 ANQGSEA. The CDR3 coding sequence is TGCAGCGCCTCGGGACAGGGCTCCTACGAGCAGTACTTC. Protein product: CSASGQGSYEQYF.

CDR3 protein: CASSVRQGGGANVLTF. In DNA, the CDR3 is TGTGCCAGCAGCGTAAGGCAGGGTGGAGGGGCCAACGTCCTGACTTTC. This chain joins TRBV9 and TRBJ2-6; D possibly corresponds to TRBD1 (5 bases). This CDR3 region has 16 residues. V lost 1 base to trimming and J lost 4 bases, with 12 bases between them. CDR1 and CDR2 from the germline V gene are SGDLS and YYNGEE.

This chain connects TRBV29-1 to TRBJ2-7; D gene unclear. This CDR3 is built from 15 residues. Trimming left V 5 bases short and J 1 base short, with 18 bases between. In germline, CDR1 is SQVTM, CDR2 ANQGSEA. CDR3 DNA sequence: TGCAGCGTTTTAGGGTTCGGCTATGGTTCCTACGAGCAGTACTTC. Its protein is CSVLGFGYGSYEQYF.

This clone was seen a single time. The V gene is TRBV5-1, the J gene TRBJ2-7, with 8 bases matching TRBD1. Germline lookup yields CDR1 SGHRS and CDR2 YFSETQ. This CDR3 comprises 15 residues. Unmatched junction bases numbered 4, after V lost 1 base and J lost 1 base. CDR3 loop: CASSLSQGVSYEQYF. Written as DNA, the CDR3 is TGCGCCAGCAGCTTGTCACAGGGGGTATCCTACGAGCAGTACTTC.

This chain uses TRBV30 with TRBJ1-6; D gene ambiguous. Germline values: CDR1 GTSNPN, CDR2 SVGIG (reference sequence). V lost 4 bases and J lost 14, with 15 bases in between. There are 12 residues in the CDR3. The CDR3 region has the DNA TGTGCCTGGAATGTGGGTACTTTGGCCCTCCACTTT. Its protein is CAWNVGTLALHF.